This T cell receptor (beta chain) originates from a study of cytomegalovirus exposure and HLA in healthy donors. Note on this clone: Its antigen is currently unknown.

The PCR made use of 60 Vbeta and 13 Jbeta primers. Data came from immunoSEQ multiplex PCR; TCRdb stores just in-frame clones and leaves some out. The sample includes about 140,000 clones, 75% of them seen just once. The V and J ends lost 2 bases and 7 bases, in that order; junction bases with no gene match: 1. This CDR3 spans 12 amino acids. Germline CDR1 and CDR2: MNHEY and SMNVEV (reference sequence). Overall study findings and caveats: Judged likely to be a sequencing artifact was a cluster of highly shared sequence variants. In a later analysis, HLA-C alleles had the fewest associated TCRs, DRB1 alleles the most. Analyses of presence and absence presupposed an approximately uniform sequencing depth across donors.

The sequencing sample was made of PBMCs. The chain combines TRBV27 with TRBJ1-2; TRBD1 matches at 7 bases. This TCR came from a man aged 35-49 years in good health and CMV-seronegative. In DNA form, the CDR3 reads TGTGCCAGCAGTTTACAGGGGGTTGGCTACACCTTC. It encodes CASSLQGVGYTF.